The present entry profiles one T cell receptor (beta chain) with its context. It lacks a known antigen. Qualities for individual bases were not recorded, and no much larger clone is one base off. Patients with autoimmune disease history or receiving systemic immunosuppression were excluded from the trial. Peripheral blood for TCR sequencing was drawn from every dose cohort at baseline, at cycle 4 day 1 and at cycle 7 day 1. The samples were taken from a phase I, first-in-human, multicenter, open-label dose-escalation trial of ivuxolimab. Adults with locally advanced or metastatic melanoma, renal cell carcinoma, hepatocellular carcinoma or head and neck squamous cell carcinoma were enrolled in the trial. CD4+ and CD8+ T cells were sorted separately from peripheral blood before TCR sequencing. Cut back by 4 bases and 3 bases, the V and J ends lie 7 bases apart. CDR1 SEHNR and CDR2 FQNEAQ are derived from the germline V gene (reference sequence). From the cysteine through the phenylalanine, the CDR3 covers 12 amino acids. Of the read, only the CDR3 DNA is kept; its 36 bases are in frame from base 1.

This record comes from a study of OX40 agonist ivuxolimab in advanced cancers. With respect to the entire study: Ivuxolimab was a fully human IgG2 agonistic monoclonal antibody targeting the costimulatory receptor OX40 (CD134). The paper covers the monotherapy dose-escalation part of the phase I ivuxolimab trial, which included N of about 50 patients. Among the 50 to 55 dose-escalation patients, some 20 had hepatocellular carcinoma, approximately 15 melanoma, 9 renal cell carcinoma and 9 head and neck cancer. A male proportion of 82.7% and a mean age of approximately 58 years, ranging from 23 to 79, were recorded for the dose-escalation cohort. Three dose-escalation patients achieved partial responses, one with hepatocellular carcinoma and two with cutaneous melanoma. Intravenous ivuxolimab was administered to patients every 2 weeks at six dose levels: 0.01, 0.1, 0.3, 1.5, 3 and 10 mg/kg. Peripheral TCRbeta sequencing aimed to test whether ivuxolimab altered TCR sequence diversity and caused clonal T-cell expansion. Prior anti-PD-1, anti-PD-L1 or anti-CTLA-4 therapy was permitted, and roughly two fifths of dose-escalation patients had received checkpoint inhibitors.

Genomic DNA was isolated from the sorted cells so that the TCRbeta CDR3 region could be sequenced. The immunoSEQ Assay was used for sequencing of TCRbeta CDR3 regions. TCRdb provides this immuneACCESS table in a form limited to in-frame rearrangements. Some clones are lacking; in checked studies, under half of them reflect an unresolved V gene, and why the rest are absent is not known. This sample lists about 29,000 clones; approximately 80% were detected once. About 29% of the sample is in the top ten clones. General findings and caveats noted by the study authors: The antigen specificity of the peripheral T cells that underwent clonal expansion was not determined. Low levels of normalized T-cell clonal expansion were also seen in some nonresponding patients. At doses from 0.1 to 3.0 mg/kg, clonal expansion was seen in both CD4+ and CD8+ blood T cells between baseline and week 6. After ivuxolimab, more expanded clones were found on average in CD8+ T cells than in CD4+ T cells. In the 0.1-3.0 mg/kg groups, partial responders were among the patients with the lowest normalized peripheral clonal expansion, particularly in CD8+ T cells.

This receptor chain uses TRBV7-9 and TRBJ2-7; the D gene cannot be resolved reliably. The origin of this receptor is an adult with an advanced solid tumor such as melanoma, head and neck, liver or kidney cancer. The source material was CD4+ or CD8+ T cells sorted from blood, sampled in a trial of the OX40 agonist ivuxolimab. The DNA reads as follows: TGTGCCAGCAGCTATTTTATCTACGAGCAGTACTTC. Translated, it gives CASSYFIYEQYF.